This TCR beta chain was recovered during a study of response to subunit inactivated influenza vaccine. Looked up from germline, CDR1 is LNHNV and CDR2 is YYDKDF (reference sequence). V shed 0 bases and J shed 1 base, with 13 bases lying between them. This CDR3 has 18 amino acids. TCRdb re-called the RT-PCR reads with MiXCR, one entry per CDR3 protein. The data hold roughly 570,000 distinct CDR3 sequences, with about 15% observed a single time. The TCR comes from a man aged 50 or older who received an inactivated influenza vaccine. The sequences come from PBMCs from blood, collected less than 13 days after vaccination. The rearrangement joins TRBV15 to TRBJ2-6; possibly TRBD2 for D (6 bases). The CDR3 reads CATSRDRGFSSGANVLTF. The CDR3 DNA sequence: TGTGCCACCAGCAGAGATCGGGGGTTTTCGTCTGGGGCCAACGTCCTGACTTTC.